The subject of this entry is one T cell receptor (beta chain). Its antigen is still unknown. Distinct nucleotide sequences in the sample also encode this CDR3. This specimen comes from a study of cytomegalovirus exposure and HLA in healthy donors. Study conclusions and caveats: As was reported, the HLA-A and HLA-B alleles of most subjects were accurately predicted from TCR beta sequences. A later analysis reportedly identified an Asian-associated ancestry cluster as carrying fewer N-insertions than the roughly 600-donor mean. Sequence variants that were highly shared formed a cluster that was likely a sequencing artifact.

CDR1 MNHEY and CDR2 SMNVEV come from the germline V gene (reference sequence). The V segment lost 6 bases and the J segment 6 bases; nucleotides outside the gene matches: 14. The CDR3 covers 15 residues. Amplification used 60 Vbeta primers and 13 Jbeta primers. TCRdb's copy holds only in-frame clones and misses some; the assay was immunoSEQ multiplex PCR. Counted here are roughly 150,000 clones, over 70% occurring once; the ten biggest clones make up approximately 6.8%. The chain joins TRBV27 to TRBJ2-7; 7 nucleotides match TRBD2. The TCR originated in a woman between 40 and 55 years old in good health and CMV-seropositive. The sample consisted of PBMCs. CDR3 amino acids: CASSLTPGRASEQYF. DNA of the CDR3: TGTGCCAGCAGCCTTACCCCGGGGAGGGCTTCCGAGCAGTACTTC.